The clone carrying this T cell receptor (beta chain) was counted between two and nine times. Its antigen is unidentified. This sample was taken from a study of neurological immune-mediated disorders. In the study overall: Multiple sclerosis patients (n of about 35) included some 31 with relapsing-remitting and 3 with secondary progressive disease. Findings and limits, study-wide: None of the CDR3 amino acid sequences of expanded clones recurred across subjects, suggesting private repertoires in all groups.

With 10-nucleotide random UMIs included, cDNA was synthesized by 5'RACE. TCRdb reanalysed the 5' RACE reads using MiXCR and keeps one entry per CDR3 protein. The table records some 50,000 distinct CDR3 sequences, about 2% of them present only once. Germline V gene lookup returns CDR1 DFQATT and CDR2 SNEGSKA (reference sequence). The CDR3 contains 11 residues. Trimming stripped 0 bases from V and 8 bases from J, with 8 bases between. J is TRBJ2-7 and V is TRBV20-1, with D possibly matching TRBD1 (6 bases). This clonotype was sampled from a woman in her 40s with multiple sclerosis. Input material: PBMCs. CDR3 sequence (DNA): TGCAGTGCTAGAGACAGGGACAAGCAGTACTTC. Protein sequence: CSARDRDKQYF.